The TCR beta chain described here comes from a study of PD-1 blockade in classical Hodgkin lymphoma. The CDR3 loop spans 14 amino acids. Germline loops: CDR1 MNHNY, CDR2 SVGAGI (reference sequence). The V end lost 6 bases, the J end lost 5 bases, and 16 bases lay between the germline ends. Produced via immunoSEQ multiplex PCR; TCRdb's table is partial and in-frame only. Here the sample spans around 100,000 clones, roughly 90% being singletons. Relapse after autologous stem cell transplantation occurred in every patient, and brentuximab vedotin exposure varied. Specimen: peripheral blood mononuclear cells (PBMCs), collected before the second cycle of nivolumab. The chain couples TRBV6-6 to TRBJ1-2; maybe TRBD1 (5 bases). The receptor's source is a human donor with classical Hodgkin lymphoma. CDR3 residues: CASSHDGGGYGYTF. The CDR3 DNA is TGTGCCAGCAGCCACGACGGTGGGGGGTATGGCTACACCTTC.